These 10 T cell receptor beta chains share one sample of origin, sequenced in a study of monozygotic twins with inflammatory bowel disease. From its re-call of the 5' RACE reads, TCRdb lists each CDR3 protein once, without DNA. The sample has 140,000 to 150,000 distinct CDR3 sequences; the top ten hold roughly 1.2%. Sequenced material: blood. These receptors originate from a human donor with ulcerative colitis or Crohn's disease, or a healthy co-twin of an affected twin (not recorded which).

The V call is TRBV5-1, the J call TRBJ2-1; TCRdb outputs TRBD2, but without DNA this stays unchecked. Germline V lookup: CDR1 SGHRS, CDR2 YFSETQ. The length of the CDR3 is 14 residues. CDR3: CASSLALGPNEQFF.

The CDR3 region is CASSSLAGPYEQYF. The rearrangement uses TRBV7-9 and TRBJ2-7; TCRdb designates TRBD2, a call that cannot be tested without DNA. Germline CDR1 and CDR2: SEHNR and FQNEAQ (reference sequence). The CDR3 has 14 amino acids.

This chain links TRBV20-1 with TRBJ2-5; TCRdb selects TRBD1, and the lack of DNA leaves this call unchecked. Germline CDR1 is DFQATT and CDR2 is SNEGSKA (reference sequence). The CDR3 extends over 15 amino acids. CDR3 loop: CSARDLPGSQETQYF.

The chain couples TRBV18 to TRBJ2-4; TCRdb reports TRBD1, a call that lacks DNA to check it against. This CDR3 spans 16 amino acids. CDR1 and CDR2 (germline): KGHSH, LQKENI. The CDR3 region is CASSPGGRQGTDIQYF.

V is TRBV5-1 and J is TRBJ1-1; TCRdb returns TRBD1, unconfirmable since there is no DNA. This CDR3 is built from 14 residues. Germline V gene lookup returns CDR1 SGHRS and CDR2 YFSETQ. CDR3 sequence: CASSLRRGLTEAFF.

The genes are TRBV6-2 or TRBV6-3 and TRBJ2-3; TCRdb designates TRBD2, a call that cannot be tested without DNA. The CDR3 has 15 amino acids. The germline V gene has CDR1 MNHEY and CDR2 SVGEGT. CDR3 residues: CASSYSPPGRSARQF.

V usage is TRBV5-1 and J usage is TRBJ2-1; as DNA is missing, the TRBD1 call by TCRdb cannot be tested. The CDR3 runs 14 residues. The germline V gene has CDR1 SGHRS and CDR2 YFSETQ. The CDR3 is CASSLTGRYNEQFF.

V usage is TRBV6-1 and J usage is TRBJ2-7; TCRdb's assignment of TRBD1 cannot be checked, as there is no DNA. The CDR3 is 15 amino acids. Per germline, CDR1 MNHNS and CDR2 SASEGT. The chain's CDR3 is CASSSTEGLYYEQYF.

V is TRBV5-1 and J is TRBJ2-5; TCRdb designates TRBD2, a call that cannot be tested without DNA. The germline V gene encodes CDR1 SGHRS and CDR2 YFSETQ. The CDR3 has 13 residues. The CDR3: CASSQGLEETQYF.

The rearrangement uses TRBV7-2 and TRBJ2-1; TCRdb calls TRBD2, which cannot be checked without DNA. Germline assignment: CDR1 SGHTA and CDR2 FQGNSA. CDR3 length equals 15 residues. This chain's CDR3 is CASSLARAGDNEQFF.